The following is a T cell receptor (beta chain) sequence with its context. Its antigen remains undetermined. There are no base qualities to consult, and no much larger clone falls within one base. Enrolling through a virtual design, the prospective study's participants ranged in age from roughly 18 to 100 years and lived across 24 United States geographic areas. Cohort assignment in the prospective study relied on participant-reported clinical history from a screening survey and a study questionnaire. ImmuneRACE Cohort 3 recovered participants were defined by two consecutive negative NP/OP PCR tests, healthcare professional clearance, or symptom resolution. Each participant in the prospective study had whole blood, serum and a nasopharyngeal or oropharyngeal swab collected by mobile phlebotomists. Prospective study participants could optionally give additional blood draws and questionnaires over an approximately two-month period. Before DNA extraction, prospective study blood samples were shipped either frozen or at room temperature.

TCRbeta CDR3 regions were amplified from genomic DNA using the immunoSEQ Assay, a bias-controlled multiplex PCR. The authors processed their data as follows. The number of nucleated cells in each sample was estimated from the amplification of reference gene primers within the assay. To quantify the absolute abundance of each unique TCRbeta CDR3 rearrangement, sequence reads were collapsed and filtered. Productive Simpson clonality was computed per sample as the square root of Simpson's diversity index over productive rearrangements. Here the immuneACCESS table is served through TCRdb, limited to in-frame sequences with V and J called. Missing clones are a known gap in these copies; in checked studies unresolved V genes cover under half, and the rest lacks a known reason. V and J calls plus clone size are reproduced from that table; the DNA served to infer D and trimming. In this sample the table shows 200,000 to 250,000 clones, roughly four fifths of which occur a single time. In total, the top ten clones hold over 14% of the sample.

CDR1 MDHEN and CDR2 SYDVKM are derived from the germline V gene. A distance of 16 bases separates the germline ends of V and J, which lose 6 bases and 11 bases respectively. The CDR3, cysteine through phenylalanine, is 13 amino acids long. Only the CDR3 part of the read is kept: 39 bases, read in frame from the first base. This sample is part of a study of blood T cell repertoires in COVID-19 (TCRdb year 2020). Regarding the research as a whole: Samples from collaborators originated in the United States, Italy and Spain and spanned both the acute and convalescent phases of COVID-19. The prospective study material was composed of cDNA or gDNA derived from T cells, B-cell-depleted T cells, or PBMCs. The dataset comprised deeply sampled blood TCRbeta repertoires from subjects exposed to, actively infected with, or recovered from COVID-19. The repertoires were released in a freely available public database meant as a resource for research on the immune response to SARS-CoV-2. The samples were drawn from the first 160 participants of the ongoing ImmuneRACE study and from over a thousand subjects provided by 6 global collaborators. The sample metadata nearly always contained a de-identified subject ID, COVID-19 status, age in years and sex. HLA class I and class II types, where available, came from metadata supplied by the sample provider rather than from assay-based typing. Beyond this particular receptor, the publication reports: The quantity of clinical and demographic metadata differed by source and by participant and was supplied without curation.

The V gene is TRBV28 and the J gene is TRBJ1-4; the D gene is unclear. The sequence derives from a man aged 35 to 55 who had recovered from COVID-19. The specimen was PBMCs or T cells enriched from blood (not recorded which). The CDR3 protein sequence reads: CASSSIVEYKLFF. The sequence in DNA is TGTGCCAGCAGCTCAATAGTCGAGTATAAACTGTTTTTT.